This TCR beta chain emerged from a study of blood T cell repertoires in COVID-19. Germline trimming cut 3 bases from V and 5 bases from J; bases unmatched to any gene: 6. Germline CDR1 and CDR2: SEHNR and FQNEAQ (reference sequence). The CDR3 is 15 amino acids. This clone has a single count. The method was immunoSEQ multiplex PCR; TCRdb's version includes in-frame clones alone and lacks a portion of them. The sample consists of 150,000 to 200,000 clones, roughly three quarters of them appearing once. The chain combines TRBV7-9 with TRBJ1-4; 7 bases line up with TRBD1. The TCR was taken from a woman older than 75 with COVID-19, enrolled during active disease. The sequencing sample was made of peripheral blood. In DNA, the CDR3 is TGTGCCAGCAGCTTGGGGACAGCAGAAAATGAAAAACTGTTTTTT. Residues: CASSLGTAENEKLFF.